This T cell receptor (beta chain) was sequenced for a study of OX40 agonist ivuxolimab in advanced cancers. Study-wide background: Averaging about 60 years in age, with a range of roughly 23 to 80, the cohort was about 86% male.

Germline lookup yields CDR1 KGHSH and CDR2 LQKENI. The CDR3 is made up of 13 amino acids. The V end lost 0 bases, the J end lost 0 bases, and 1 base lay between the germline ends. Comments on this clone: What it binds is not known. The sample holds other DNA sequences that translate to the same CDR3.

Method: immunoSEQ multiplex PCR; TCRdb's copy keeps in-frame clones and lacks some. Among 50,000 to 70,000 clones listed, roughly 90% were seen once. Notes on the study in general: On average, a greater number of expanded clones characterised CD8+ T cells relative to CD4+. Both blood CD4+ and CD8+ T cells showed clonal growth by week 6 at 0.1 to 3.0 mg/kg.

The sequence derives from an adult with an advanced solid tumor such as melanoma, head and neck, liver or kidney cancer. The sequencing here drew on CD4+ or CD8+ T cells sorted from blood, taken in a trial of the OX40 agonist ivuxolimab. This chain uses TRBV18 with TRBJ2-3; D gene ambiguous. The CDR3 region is CASSPPSTDTQYF. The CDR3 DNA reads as TGTGCCAGCTCACCACCAAGCACAGATACGCAGTATTTT.